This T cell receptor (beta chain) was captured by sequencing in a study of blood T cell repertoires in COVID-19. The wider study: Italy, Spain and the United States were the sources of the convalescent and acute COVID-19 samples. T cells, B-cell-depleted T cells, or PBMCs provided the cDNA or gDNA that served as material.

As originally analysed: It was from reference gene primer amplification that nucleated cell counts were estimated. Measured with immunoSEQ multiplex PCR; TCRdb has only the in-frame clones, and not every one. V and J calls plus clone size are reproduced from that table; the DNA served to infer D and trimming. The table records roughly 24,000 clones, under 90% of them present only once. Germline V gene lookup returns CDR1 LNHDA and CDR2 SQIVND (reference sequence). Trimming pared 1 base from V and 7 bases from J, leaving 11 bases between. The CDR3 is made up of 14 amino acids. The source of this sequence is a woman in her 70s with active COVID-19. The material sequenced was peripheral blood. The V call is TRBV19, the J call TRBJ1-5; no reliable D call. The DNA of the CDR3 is TGTGCCAGTAGTATAGGCCGGGGAGAGCAGCCCCAGCATTTT. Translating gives CASSIGRGEQPQHF.